A selection of T cell receptor beta chains follows, all from one sample in a study of blood T cells in healthy people across ages. TCRdb independently ran MiXCR on the 5' RACE reads; one entry per CDR3 protein. The sample has over a million distinct CDR3 sequences, less than 50% seen once. Sequencing was performed on blood. The receptors stem from a woman aged 60-75 years in good health. Both conserved end residues are part of each CDR3. Fields, in order: J gene, V gene, clone size, D gene, CDR3 DNA, CDR3 protein. The D gene is left open where the match is weak. The size entry is marked missing in some rows and otherwise reads once, few, many or a size class.

j_gene: TRBJ2-4; v_gene: TRBV7-2; abundance: NA; d_gene: NA; CDR3nt: TGTGCCAGCAGCTACCCCGGGAACATTCAGTACTTC; CDR3aa: CASSYPGNIQYF
j_gene: TRBJ1-2; v_gene: TRBV28; abundance: many; d_gene: TRBD1; CDR3nt: TGTGCCAGCAGACCGGGACAGGGGGCCCACTATGGCTACACCTTC; CDR3aa: CASRPGQGAHYGYTF
j_gene: TRBJ2-5; v_gene: TRBV5-6; abundance: few; d_gene: NA; CDR3nt: TGTGCCAGCAGCTTGCGGCAGGGGGGTGGAGAGACCCAGTACTTC; CDR3aa: CASSLRQGGGETQYF
j_gene: TRBJ2-5; v_gene: TRBV12-3/TRBV12-4; abundance: NA; d_gene: NA; CDR3nt: TGTGCCAGCAGTTCTAGGGGGAGCAAAGAGACCCAGTACTTC; CDR3aa: CASSSRGSKETQYF
j_gene: TRBJ2-7; v_gene: TRBV4-1; abundance: NA; d_gene: TRBD2; CDR3nt: TGCGCCAGCAGCCAACCGGGACTAGCGGGACCCCGGGCGTACGAGCAGTACTTC; CDR3aa: CASSQPGLAGPRAYEQYF
j_gene: TRBJ1-2; v_gene: TRBV7-2; abundance: NA; d_gene: NA; CDR3nt: TGTGCCAGCAGCCCCTCTAAAGGGACATTCTATGGCTACACCTTC; CDR3aa: CASSPSKGTFYGYTF
j_gene: TRBJ2-1; v_gene: TRBV16; abundance: NA; d_gene: NA; CDR3nt: TGTGCCAGCAGCCAATTAGGGGGATTCTACAATGAGCAGTTCTTC; CDR3aa: CASSQLGGFYNEQFF
j_gene: TRBJ2-7; v_gene: TRBV6-1; abundance: NA; d_gene: NA; CDR3nt: TGTGCCAGCAGCGGATCAGGGGACCCCTACGAGCAGTACTTC; CDR3aa: CASSGSGDPYEQYF
j_gene: TRBJ2-7; v_gene: TRBV4-1; abundance: few; d_gene: TRBD2; CDR3nt: TGCGCCAGCGGATCGAACCTAGCGGCAACCTACGAGCAGTACTTC; CDR3aa: CASGSNLAATYEQYF
j_gene: TRBJ2-3; v_gene: TRBV12-5; abundance: few; d_gene: NA; CDR3nt: TGTGCTAGTGGTTTCGGCGGGAACACAGATACGCAGTATTTT; CDR3aa: CASGFGGNTDTQYF
j_gene: TRBJ2-7; v_gene: TRBV7-2; abundance: NA; d_gene: TRBD2; CDR3nt: TGTGCCAGCAGCTCACGAGCGGGAGTTCCCGAGCAGTACTTC; CDR3aa: CASSSRAGVPEQYF
j_gene: TRBJ2-1; v_gene: TRBV20-1; abundance: NA; d_gene: TRBD1; CDR3nt: TGCAGTTCGACAGGGGTCCCCTACAATGAGCAGTTCTTC; CDR3aa: CSSTGVPYNEQFF
j_gene: TRBJ2-1; v_gene: TRBV7-2; abundance: few; d_gene: TRBD2; CDR3nt: TGTGCCAGCAGCCGGGAGGGCTTTTCCTACAATGAGCAGTTCTTC; CDR3aa: CASSREGFSYNEQFF
j_gene: TRBJ2-7; v_gene: TRBV27; abundance: NA; d_gene: NA; CDR3nt: TGTGCCAGCAGTGGACGAGCGGACCTTCGACTTCGGTACTTC; CDR3aa: CASSGRADLRLRYF
j_gene: TRBJ1-4; v_gene: TRBV9; abundance: NA; d_gene: TRBD1; CDR3nt: TGTGCCAGCAGCCCCCGGATAGGGACAGGATATGAAAAACTGTTTTTT; CDR3aa: CASSPRIGTGYEKLFF
j_gene: TRBJ1-4; v_gene: TRBV4-1; abundance: NA; d_gene: NA; CDR3nt: TGCGCCAGCAGCCAAACAATCGCAACTAATGAAAAACTGTTTTTT; CDR3aa: CASSQTIATNEKLFF
j_gene: TRBJ1-5; v_gene: TRBV5-1; abundance: NA; d_gene: NA; CDR3nt: TGCGCCAGCAGTTTGGAGGGGCTTTCGCCCCAGCATTTT; CDR3aa: CASSLEGLSPQHF
j_gene: TRBJ2-3; v_gene: TRBV6-6; abundance: few; d_gene: NA; CDR3nt: TGTGCCAGCACCGGTTGGGTTAGCACAGATACGCAGTATTTT; CDR3aa: CASTGWVSTDTQYF
j_gene: TRBJ1-2; v_gene: TRBV7-9; abundance: few; d_gene: NA; CDR3nt: TGTGCCAGCAGCTTAGCTAACCCAAACTATGGCTACACCTTC; CDR3aa: CASSLANPNYGYTF
j_gene: TRBJ1-6; v_gene: TRBV12-3/TRBV12-4; abundance: NA; d_gene: NA; CDR3nt: TGTGCCAGCAGTTGGGGGAGGAATTCACCCCTCCACTTT; CDR3aa: CASSWGRNSPLHF
j_gene: TRBJ2-1; v_gene: TRBV20-1; abundance: few; d_gene: TRBD1; CDR3nt: TGCAGTGCCCCGGGGGTTTGGGACAGGGGGCGAGATGAGCAGTTCTTC; CDR3aa: CSAPGVWDRGRDEQFF
j_gene: TRBJ2-3; v_gene: TRBV5-6; abundance: NA; d_gene: TRBD1; CDR3nt: TGTGCCAGCAGCCCGGACAGGGGGGGCACAGATACGCAGTATTTT; CDR3aa: CASSPDRGGTDTQYF
j_gene: TRBJ2-5; v_gene: TRBV14; abundance: few; d_gene: NA; CDR3nt: TGTGCCAGCAGCCGAAGAGCCGGGACAAAGTACCAAGAGACCCAGTACTTC; CDR3aa: CASSRRAGTKYQETQYF
j_gene: TRBJ1-3; v_gene: TRBV7-9; abundance: NA; d_gene: NA; CDR3nt: TGTGCCAGCAGCCCAGGAGTTACCTCTGGAAACACCATATATTTT; CDR3aa: CASSPGVTSGNTIYF
j_gene: TRBJ2-1; v_gene: TRBV13; abundance: few; d_gene: TRBD1; CDR3nt: TGTGCCAGCAGCCAGGGACAGGGGTTCTACAATGAGCAGTTCTTC; CDR3aa: CASSQGQGFYNEQFF
j_gene: TRBJ2-7; v_gene: TRBV5-1; abundance: NA; d_gene: TRBD1; CDR3nt: TGCGCCAGCAGTCTGGACAGGGGAGTTGTCTACGAGCAGTACTTC; CDR3aa: CASSLDRGVVYEQYF
j_gene: TRBJ1-5; v_gene: TRBV2; abundance: NA; d_gene: NA; CDR3nt: TGTGCCAGCAGTGAATCAGCCAGTATTCAGCCCCAGCATTTT; CDR3aa: CASSESASIQPQHF
j_gene: TRBJ2-1; v_gene: TRBV7-8; abundance: NA; d_gene: NA; CDR3nt: TGTGCCAGCAGCTTAGCAACAGGGTTGCTCAATGAGCAGTTCTTC; CDR3aa: CASSLATGLLNEQFF
j_gene: TRBJ2-1; v_gene: TRBV20-1; abundance: NA; d_gene: NA; CDR3nt: TGCAGTGCTAGGGATAGGACCAATGAGCAGTTCTTC; CDR3aa: CSARDRTNEQFF
j_gene: TRBJ2-6; v_gene: TRBV3-1; abundance: few; d_gene: NA; CDR3nt: TGTGCCAGCAGCCAGAGGGGAGACTCTGGGGCCAACGTCCTGACTTTC; CDR3aa: CASSQRGDSGANVLTF
j_gene: TRBJ2-7; v_gene: TRBV27; abundance: many; d_gene: NA; CDR3nt: TGTGCCAGCAGTTTAAGCGTTTCCTACGAGCAGTACTTC; CDR3aa: CASSLSVSYEQYF
j_gene: TRBJ2-7; v_gene: TRBV9; abundance: NA; d_gene: TRBD2; CDR3nt: TGTGCCAGCAGCGCCGGGACTAGCGGGAGACAGGTGTACGAGCAGTACTTC; CDR3aa: CASSAGTSGRQVYEQYF
j_gene: TRBJ1-5; v_gene: TRBV7-8; abundance: NA; d_gene: NA; CDR3nt: TGTGCCAGCAGCTTAAGGGAGGGGATTCAGCCCCAGCATTTT; CDR3aa: CASSLREGIQPQHF
j_gene: TRBJ1-2; v_gene: TRBV5-4; abundance: NA; d_gene: NA; CDR3nt: TGTGCCAGCAGCTTGGATCCGCAAGCTAACTATGGCTACACCTTC; CDR3aa: CASSLDPQANYGYTF
j_gene: TRBJ1-2; v_gene: TRBV6-1; abundance: NA; d_gene: NA; CDR3nt: TGTGCCAGCAACCACGACAGGCGCTATGGCTACACCTTC; CDR3aa: CASNHDRRYGYTF
j_gene: TRBJ2-1; v_gene: TRBV27; abundance: NA; d_gene: NA; CDR3nt: TGTGCCAGCAGTTTAGAGGTACAGGTTCTTGCGAATGAGCAGTTCTTC; CDR3aa: CASSLEVQVLANEQFF
j_gene: TRBJ1-5; v_gene: TRBV28; abundance: NA; d_gene: TRBD1; CDR3nt: TGTGCCAGCAGAGAAAGGGACAGACTCAGCAATCAGCCCCAGCATTTT; CDR3aa: CASRERDRLSNQPQHF
j_gene: TRBJ2-3; v_gene: TRBV11-2; abundance: few; d_gene: NA; CDR3nt: TGTGCCAGCAGCTTAGACACATCTACTAGCACAGATACGCAGTATTTT; CDR3aa: CASSLDTSTSTDTQYF
j_gene: TRBJ2-7; v_gene: TRBV6-5; abundance: few; d_gene: TRBD1; CDR3nt: TGTGCCAGCAGTTACTCGAGCGCCGGGACAGCCTACGAGCAGTACTTC; CDR3aa: CASSYSSAGTAYEQYF
j_gene: TRBJ2-1; v_gene: TRBV29-1; abundance: NA; d_gene: NA; CDR3nt: TGCAGCGCCGGTATGCAGAGCAGTTGGTTCTTC; CDR3aa: CSAGMQSSWFF
j_gene: TRBJ1-5; v_gene: TRBV12-3/TRBV12-4; abundance: NA; d_gene: NA; CDR3nt: TGTGCCAGCAGTTTAAGGAGGAACAATCAGCCCCAGCATTTT; CDR3aa: CASSLRRNNQPQHF
j_gene: TRBJ2-7; v_gene: TRBV12-3/TRBV12-4; abundance: many; d_gene: NA; CDR3nt: TGTGCCAGCAGTTTCTCGCAGTACTACGAGCAGTACTTC; CDR3aa: CASSFSQYYEQYF
j_gene: TRBJ2-7; v_gene: TRBV2; abundance: NA; d_gene: NA; CDR3nt: TGTGCCAGCTTTTACGGACTGGGAGCTAACTACGAGCAGTACTTC; CDR3aa: CASFYGLGANYEQYF
j_gene: TRBJ2-3; v_gene: TRBV12-3/TRBV12-4; abundance: few; d_gene: TRBD2; CDR3nt: TGTGCCAGCAGTTCGGGACTAGCGGGATACGGTTCAGATACGCAGTATTTT; CDR3aa: CASSSGLAGYGSDTQYF
j_gene: TRBJ1-2; v_gene: TRBV25-1; abundance: NA; d_gene: NA; CDR3nt: TGTGCCAGCAGTTGGCCAGGGGTTAACTATGGCTACACCTTC; CDR3aa: CASSWPGVNYGYTF
j_gene: TRBJ1-6; v_gene: TRBV14; abundance: NA; d_gene: NA; CDR3nt: TGTGCCAGCAGCCAAGTGTTCCGCCTTACTACAGACCATAATTCACCCCTCCACTTT; CDR3aa: CASSQVFRLTTDHNSPLHF
j_gene: TRBJ2-3; v_gene: TRBV29-1; abundance: NA; d_gene: NA; CDR3nt: TGCAGCGTTGGCTGGCAGGGGAAAGATGCGCAGTATTTT; CDR3aa: CSVGWQGKDAQYF
j_gene: TRBJ1-6; v_gene: TRBV27; abundance: once; d_gene: TRBD1; CDR3nt: TGTGCCAGCAGCCCGGACAGGAGTAATTCACCCCTCCACTTT; CDR3aa: CASSPDRSNSPLHF
j_gene: TRBJ2-1; v_gene: TRBV6-4; abundance: NA; d_gene: TRBD2; CDR3nt: TGTGCCAGCAGTGCAGGGACTAGCGGGAGTAGTAGCAATGAGCAGTTCTTC; CDR3aa: CASSAGTSGSSSNEQFF
j_gene: TRBJ2-5; v_gene: TRBV7-8; abundance: NA; d_gene: NA; CDR3nt: TGTGCCAGCAGCTTTAGCCCGGCCACGGGAGAGACCCAGTACTTC; CDR3aa: CASSFSPATGETQYF
j_gene: TRBJ2-5; v_gene: TRBV15; abundance: NA; d_gene: TRBD1; CDR3nt: TGTGCCACCAGCAACCCGACAGGGGAGGATCACCGAGAGACCCAGTACTTC; CDR3aa: CATSNPTGEDHRETQYF
j_gene: TRBJ2-7; v_gene: TRBV12-3/TRBV12-4; abundance: NA; d_gene: NA; CDR3nt: TGTGCCAGCAGTAAGGGACCTTCGTACGAGCAGTACTTC; CDR3aa: CASSKGPSYEQYF
j_gene: TRBJ1-1; v_gene: TRBV6-6; abundance: NA; d_gene: NA; CDR3nt: TGTGCCAGCAGTTACGGGGCCACTGAAGCTTTCTTT; CDR3aa: CASSYGATEAFF
j_gene: TRBJ2-1; v_gene: TRBV20-1; abundance: NA; d_gene: NA; CDR3nt: TGCAGTGCTTCCCCGGTAGACAGGGAGCAGTTCTTC; CDR3aa: CSASPVDREQFF
j_gene: TRBJ2-3; v_gene: TRBV29-1; abundance: NA; d_gene: NA; CDR3nt: TGCAGCGTCCGGGACGGGGGCTTCGGAGATACGCAGTATTTT; CDR3aa: CSVRDGGFGDTQYF